One and the same sample provided the 24 T cell receptor beta chains below, sequenced in a study of T cell changes during pregnancy in multiple sclerosis. Profiling relied on immunoSEQ multiplex PCR, and the TCRdb table lists in-frame clones only, not all of them. The sample contains 75,000 to 95,000 clones, about 91% of which appear only once. This material consisted of peripheral blood, taken before pregnancy. These receptor sequences come from a female donor with multiple sclerosis, enrolled in a pregnancy study.

This chain connects TRBV7-9 to TRBJ2-3; TRBD2 agrees at 7 bases. Looked up from germline, CDR1 is SEHNR and CDR2 is FQNEAQ (reference sequence). The V segment lost 5 bases and the J segment 2 bases; nucleotides outside the gene matches: 4. This CDR3 has 14 amino acids. Written as DNA, the CDR3 is TGTGCCAGCAGCGCAGCGGGGCTCACAGATACGCAGTATTTT. It encodes CASSAAGLTDTQYF. Complete variable domain (other parts from reference TRBV7-9 and TRBJ2-3): DTGVSQNPRHKITKRGQNVTFRCDPISEHNRLYWYRQTLGQGPEFLTYFQNEAQLEKSRLLSDRFSAERPKGSFSTLEIQRTEQGDSAMYLCASSAAGLTDTQYFGPGTRLTVL.

The chain joins TRBV2 to TRBJ2-1, with D possibly being TRBD2 (7 bases). V lost 5 bases and J lost 9, with 23 bases in between. The CDR3 length is 16 residues. Germline loops: CDR1 SNHLY, CDR2 FYNNEI. The CDR3 DNA reads as TGTGCCAGCAGTTCCTTTGTCCCTAAGGGAGGGGGTGAGCAGTTCTTC. Translated: CASSSFVPKGGGEQFF. The full variable domain, with the rest looked up from reference TRBV2 and TRBJ2-1, is EPEVTQTPSHQVTQMGQEVILRCVPISNHLYFYWYRQILGQKVEFLVSFYNNEISEKSEIFDDQFSVERPDGSNFTLKIRSTKLEDSAMYFCASSSFVPKGGGEQFFGPGTRLTVL.

The gene calls are TRBV19 and TRBJ2-6; D is undetermined. The length of the CDR3 is 15 residues. Germline V lookup: CDR1 LNHDA, CDR2 SQIVND (reference sequence). Trimming stripped 1 base from V and 0 bases from J, with 4 bases between. CDR3 region: CASSIVVSGANVLTF. Written as DNA, the CDR3 is TGTGCCAGTAGTATAGTCGTCTCTGGGGCCAACGTCCTGACTTTC.

The V and J genes are TRBV20-1 and TRBJ1-1; 7 bases align to TRBD1. The CDR3 runs to 11 residues. Germline assignment: CDR1 DFQATT and CDR2 SNEGSKA (reference sequence). With 8 bases clipped from V and 3 bases from J, the junction kept 3 bases outside the gene matches. CDR3 protein: CSPTGDTEAFF. DNA of the CDR3: TGCAGTCCTACAGGGGACACTGAAGCTTTCTTT.

In its sample, this clone was seen once. The chain joins TRBV7-2 to TRBJ2-3; 9 bases map to TRBD1. Per the germline V gene, CDR1 is SGHTA and CDR2 is FQGNSA. The CDR3 runs to 16 residues. Unmatched junction bases numbered 5, after V lost 2 bases and J lost 2 bases. The DNA of the CDR3 is TGTGCCAGCAGCTTATCCAGGACAGGGGACACAGATACGCAGTATTTT. Translation: CASSLSRTGDTDTQYF.

This clone was seen only once. The V call is TRBV5-8, the J call TRBJ1-5; a possible D gene is TRBD1 (5 bases). The CDR3 length is 14 residues. The V end lost 1 base, the J end lost 2 bases, and 7 bases lay between the germline ends. Germline V CDR1 and CDR2: SGHTS, YDEGEE. CDR3 residues: CASSLWGGNQPQHF. The CDR3 region has the DNA TGTGCCAGCAGCTTGTGGGGCGGCAATCAGCCCCAGCATTTT.

V gene TRBV27 combines with J gene TRBJ1-1; no clear D gene. The CDR3 contains 13 residues. Per germline, CDR1 MNHEY and CDR2 SMNVEV (reference sequence). Trimming pared 5 bases from V and 0 bases from J, leaving 7 bases between. CDR3 nucleotide sequence: TGTGCCAGCAGTAGTCAGATGAACACTGAAGCTTTCTTT. Protein product: CASSSQMNTEAFF.

The V call is TRBV11-2, the J call TRBJ1-3; the D gene is possibly TRBD1 (5 bases). The V and J ends lost 5 bases and 4 bases respectively, with 9 bases between them. Per the germline V gene, CDR1 is SGHAT and CDR2 is FQNNGV. This CDR3 comprises 13 residues. Here the CDR3 DNA reads TGTGCCAGCAGCCGGACATCCGGAAACACCATATATTTT. Amino acids: CASSRTSGNTIYF.

V is TRBV29-1 and J is TRBJ1-1; 7 bases agree with TRBD1. Germline CDR1 is SQVTM and CDR2 is ANQGSEA. The CDR3 runs to 14 residues. V lost 4 bases and J lost 8; bases outside the gene matches: 13. Here the CDR3 reads CSVGAGGEYKEAFF. DNA of the CDR3: TGCAGCGTTGGGGCAGGGGGTGAGTATAAAGAAGCTTTCTTT.

The count of this clone is one. V is TRBV5-1 and J is TRBJ2-1, with D unresolved. V lost 7 bases, J lost 3 bases, and 26 bases lay in between. The CDR3 is 18 residues long. The germline V gene has CDR1 SGHRS and CDR2 YFSETQ. The CDR3 DNA reads as TGCGCCAGCGTTGTAGGAGAACTCCGAGAGAGCCACTACAATGAGCAGTTCTTC. This translates into CASVVGELRESHYNEQFF. The variable domain in full, completed from reference TRBV5-1 and TRBJ2-1, reads KAGVTQTPRYLIKTRGQQVTLSCSPISGHRSVSWYQQTPGQGLQFLFEYFSETQRNKGNFPGRFSGRQFSNSRSEMNVSTLELGDSALYLCASVVGELRESHYNEQFFGPGTRLTVL.

The chain is built from TRBV19 and TRBJ2-6, with 12 positions matching TRBD1. The CDR3 length is 17 residues. Germline V gives CDR1 LNHDA, CDR2 SQIVND (reference sequence). J was trimmed by 0 bases and V by 4 bases; bases with no gene match: 1. The CDR3, as DNA: TGTGCCAGTAGTAGGGGACAGGGGGCCTCTGGGGCCAACGTCCTGACTTTC. It yields the protein CASSRGQGASGANVLTF.

The CDR3 loop is CASSSTSGQETQYF. DNA of the CDR3: TGTGCCAGCAGCTCTACTAGCGGACAAGAGACCCAGTACTTC. V gene TRBV7-9 combines with J gene TRBJ2-5, with 8 bases identical to TRBD2. From germline, CDR1 is SEHNR and CDR2 FQNEAQ (reference sequence). This CDR3 spans 14 amino acids. The J segment lost 2 bases and the V segment lost 4 bases, leaving 3 bases of the junction unmatched.

The V gene is TRBV21-1, the J gene TRBJ2-7; no DNA check was done on the table's D call, TRBD1. TRBV21-1 is listed as a pseudogene. The CDR3 sequence is 18 residues long. The CDR3 here is CASSKESTGTGPWDEQYF. Written as DNA, the CDR3 is TGTGCCAGCAGCAAAGAAAGCACCGGGACAGGGCCGTGGGACGAGCAGTACTTC.

The chain uses TRBV5-1 and TRBJ1-1; TRBD1 agrees at 8 bases. CDR3 length: 14 amino acids. The junction had 3 bases not matched to a gene; V was cut back by 4 bases and J by 1 base. Germline assignment: CDR1 SGHRS and CDR2 YFSETQ. The CDR3 DNA reads as TGCGCCAGCAGCCCCGGACAGGGGAACACTGAAGCTTTCTTT. Translated: CASSPGQGNTEAFF.

CDR3 bases: TGTGCCAGTGTAGGGCAGGGTCGGTATGGCTACACCTTC. This translates into CASVGQGRYGYTF. The V gene is TRBV28, the J gene TRBJ1-2; D is possibly TRBD1 (5 bases). The germline V gene encodes CDR1 MDHEN and CDR2 SYDVKM. Trimming removed 9 bases from V and 5 bases from J, with 16 bases in between. CDR3 length: 13 amino acids.

This chain joins TRBV6-5 and TRBJ1-2, with D maybe TRBD1 (5 bases). Trimming shortened V by 6 bases and J by 7 bases, and 9 bases separated the two germline ends. This CDR3 is 11 amino acids long. Germline V lookup: CDR1 MNHEY, CDR2 SVGAGI. CDR3 in amino acids: CASSWRGGYTF. CDR3 in DNA: TGTGCCAGCAGCTGGAGGGGTGGCTACACCTTC.

This chain uses TRBV5-1 with TRBJ1-2; no firm D call. V was cut by 3 bases and J by 4 bases, with 13 bases left in between. The germline V gene encodes CDR1 SGHRS and CDR2 YFSETQ. The CDR3 length is 14 residues. The CDR3 bases are TGCGCCAGCAGCTCGGGTCTCGAGGGCTATGGCTACACCTTC. It encodes CASSSGLEGYGYTF.

This rearrangement joins TRBV4-1 to TRBJ1-1; D not certain. The CDR3 is made up of 15 amino acids. V lost 5 bases and J 0 bases, leaving 13 bases between the germline ends. Germline V gene data show CDR1 as MGHRA and CDR2 as YSYEKL. The CDR3 DNA sequence: TGCGCCAGCAGCGCCCGGGAGTACATGAACACTGAAGCTTTCTTT. This encodes CASSAREYMNTEAFF.

The chain employs TRBV5-1 and TRBJ2-5; weak D call: TRBD2 (6 bases). The CDR3 has 15 amino acids. V lost 4 bases, J lost 4 bases, and 17 bases lay in between. The germline V gene encodes CDR1 SGHRS and CDR2 YFSETQ. The CDR3 here is CASSGLPGAGETQYF. In nucleotides, the CDR3 is TGCGCCAGCAGCGGCCTACCGGGAGCAGGAGAGACCCAGTACTTC. Variable domain in full (rest from reference TRBV5-1 and TRBJ2-5): KAGVTQTPRYLIKTRGQQVTLSCSPISGHRSVSWYQQTPGQGLQFLFEYFSETQRNKGNFPGRFSGRQFSNSRSEMNVSTLELGDSALYLCASSGLPGAGETQYFGPGTRLLVL.

The rearrangement joins TRBV7-2 to TRBJ2-7; TRBD2 agrees at 11 bases. The germline V gene encodes CDR1 SGHTA and CDR2 FQGNSA. The CDR3 length is 16 residues. J lost 6 bases, V lost 6 bases, and 13 bases had no gene match. The CDR3 region is CASRQTSGGIRREQYF. The DNA for the CDR3 is TGTGCCAGCAGGCAAACTAGCGGGGGAATTCGACGCGAGCAGTACTTC.

CDR3 in DNA: TGTGCCAGCAGTGTAACCGGGACAGGGCCCTACGAGCAGTACTTC. It is translated as CASSVTGTGPYEQYF. The V gene is TRBV6-6, the J gene TRBJ2-7, with 9 bases identical to TRBD1. Germline V gene data show CDR1 as MNHNY and CDR2 as SVGAGI (reference sequence). The CDR3 length is 15 residues. Trimming took 5 bases from V and 2 from J; bases not matched to a gene: 7.

This chain connects TRBV28 to TRBJ2-2; 11 bases line up with TRBD1. Germline V lookup: CDR1 MDHEN, CDR2 SYDVKM. J was trimmed by 5 bases and V by 2 bases; bases with no gene match: 4. This CDR3 region has 16 residues. DNA for the CDR3: TGTGCCAGCAGTTTACGCGGGACAGGGGGTACCGGGGAGCTGTTTTTT. It translates to CASSLRGTGGTGELFF. Filled out from reference TRBV28 and TRBJ2-2, the complete variable domain reads DVKVTQSSRYLVKRTGEKVFLECVQDMDHENMFWYRQDPGLGLRLIYFSYDVKMKEKGDIPEGYSVSREKKERFSLILESASTNQTSMYLCASSLRGTGGTGELFFGEGSRLTVL.

This rearrangement joins TRBV7-2 to TRBJ2-2; maybe TRBD1 (6 bases). CDR3 size: 14 residues. Trimming cost V 2 bases and J 7 bases, with 11 bases left between them. Germline V gives CDR1 SGHTA, CDR2 FQGNSA. CDR3 region: CASSLNRVSGELFF. In nucleotides, the CDR3 is TGTGCCAGCAGCTTAAACAGGGTCAGCGGGGAGCTGTTTTTT.

The CDR3 region is CASSDRGQGSTDTQYF. In DNA form, the CDR3 reads TGTGCCAGCAGCGACCGGGGACAGGGTAGCACAGATACGCAGTATTTT. The V gene is TRBV7-9, the J gene TRBJ2-3, with 9 bases that match TRBD1. CDR1 SEHNR and CDR2 FQNEAQ come from the germline V gene (reference sequence). V shed 5 bases, J shed 0 bases, and the junction held 6 bases outside the gene matches. There are 16 residues in the CDR3.